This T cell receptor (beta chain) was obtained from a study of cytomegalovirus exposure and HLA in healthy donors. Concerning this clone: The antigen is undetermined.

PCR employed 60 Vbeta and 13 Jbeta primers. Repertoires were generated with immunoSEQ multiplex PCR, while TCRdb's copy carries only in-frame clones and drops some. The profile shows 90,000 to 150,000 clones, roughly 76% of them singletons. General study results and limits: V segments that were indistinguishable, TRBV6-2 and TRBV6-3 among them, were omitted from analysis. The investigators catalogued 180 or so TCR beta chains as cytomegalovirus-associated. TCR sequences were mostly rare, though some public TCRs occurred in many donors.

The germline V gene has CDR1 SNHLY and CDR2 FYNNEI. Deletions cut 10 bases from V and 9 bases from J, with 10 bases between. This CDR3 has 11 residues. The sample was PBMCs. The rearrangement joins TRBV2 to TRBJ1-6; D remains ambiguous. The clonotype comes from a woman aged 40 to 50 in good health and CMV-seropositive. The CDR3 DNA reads TGTGCCACTGCGAGGAGTTCACCCCTCCACTTT. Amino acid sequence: CATARSSPLHF.